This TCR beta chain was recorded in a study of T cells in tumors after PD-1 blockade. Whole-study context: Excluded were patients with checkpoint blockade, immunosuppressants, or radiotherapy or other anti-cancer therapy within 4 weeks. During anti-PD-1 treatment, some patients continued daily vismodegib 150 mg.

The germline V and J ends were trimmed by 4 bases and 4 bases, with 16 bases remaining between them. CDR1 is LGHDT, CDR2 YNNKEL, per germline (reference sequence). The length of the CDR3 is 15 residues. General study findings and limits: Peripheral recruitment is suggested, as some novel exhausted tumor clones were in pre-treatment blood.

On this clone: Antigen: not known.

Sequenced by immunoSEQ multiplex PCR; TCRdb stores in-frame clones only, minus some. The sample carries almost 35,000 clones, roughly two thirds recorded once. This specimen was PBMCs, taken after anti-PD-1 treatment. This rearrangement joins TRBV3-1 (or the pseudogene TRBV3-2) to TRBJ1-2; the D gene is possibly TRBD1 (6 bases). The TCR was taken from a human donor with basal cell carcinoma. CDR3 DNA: TGTGCCAGCAGCCGAATGGGACACTCGGGCTATGGCTACACCTTC. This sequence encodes CASSRMGHSGYGYTF.